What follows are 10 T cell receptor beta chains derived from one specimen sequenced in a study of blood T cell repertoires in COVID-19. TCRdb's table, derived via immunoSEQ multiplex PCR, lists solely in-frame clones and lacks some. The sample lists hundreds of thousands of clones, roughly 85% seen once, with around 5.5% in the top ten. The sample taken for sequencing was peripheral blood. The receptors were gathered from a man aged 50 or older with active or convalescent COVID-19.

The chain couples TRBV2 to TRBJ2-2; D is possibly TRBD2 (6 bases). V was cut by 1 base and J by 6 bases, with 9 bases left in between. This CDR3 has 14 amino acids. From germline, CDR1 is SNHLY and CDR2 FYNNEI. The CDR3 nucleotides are TGTGCCAGCAGTGAAGAGGCTAGCGCCGGGGAGCTGTTTTTT. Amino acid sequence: CASSEEASAGELFF.

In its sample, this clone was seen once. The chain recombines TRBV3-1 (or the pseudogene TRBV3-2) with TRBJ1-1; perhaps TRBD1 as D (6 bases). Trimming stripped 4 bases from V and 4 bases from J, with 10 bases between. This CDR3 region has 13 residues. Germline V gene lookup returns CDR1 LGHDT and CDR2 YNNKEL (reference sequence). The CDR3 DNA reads TGTGCCAGCAGCCGGGGAGGGGGCACTGAAGCTTTCTTT. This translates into CASSRGGGTEAFF.

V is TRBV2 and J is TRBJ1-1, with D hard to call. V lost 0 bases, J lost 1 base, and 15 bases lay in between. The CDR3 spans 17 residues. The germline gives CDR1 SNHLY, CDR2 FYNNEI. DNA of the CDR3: TGTGCCAGCAGTGAAGCCCCCGGGTCGGCCGGGAACACTGAAGCTTTCTTT. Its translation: CASSEAPGSAGNTEAFF.

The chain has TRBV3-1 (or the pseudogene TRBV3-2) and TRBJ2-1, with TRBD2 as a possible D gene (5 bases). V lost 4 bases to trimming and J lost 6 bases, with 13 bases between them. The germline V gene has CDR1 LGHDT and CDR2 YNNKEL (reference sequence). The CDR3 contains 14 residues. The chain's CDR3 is CASSPSGPGNEQFF. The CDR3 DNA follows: TGTGCCAGCAGCCCCAGCGGCCCAGGCAATGAGCAGTTCTTC.

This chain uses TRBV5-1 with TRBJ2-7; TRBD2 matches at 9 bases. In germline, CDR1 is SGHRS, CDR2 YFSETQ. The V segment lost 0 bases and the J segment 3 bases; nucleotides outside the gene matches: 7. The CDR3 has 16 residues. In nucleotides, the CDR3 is TGCGCCAGCAGCTTGGCGGCGGGAGGGGCAAACTACGAGCAGTACTTC. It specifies CASSLAAGGANYEQYF.

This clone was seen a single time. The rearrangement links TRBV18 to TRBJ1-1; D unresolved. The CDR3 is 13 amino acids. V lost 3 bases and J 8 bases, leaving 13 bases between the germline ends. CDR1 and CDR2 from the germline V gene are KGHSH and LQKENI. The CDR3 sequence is CASSPDQAGEAFF. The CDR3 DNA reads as TGTGCCAGCTCACCCGACCAAGCGGGAGAAGCTTTCTTT.

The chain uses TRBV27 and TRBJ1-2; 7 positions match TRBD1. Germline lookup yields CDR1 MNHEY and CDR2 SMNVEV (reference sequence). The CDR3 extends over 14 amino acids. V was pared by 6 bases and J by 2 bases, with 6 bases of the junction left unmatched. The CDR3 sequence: CASSFRQGNYGYTF. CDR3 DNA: TGTGCCAGCAGCTTTCGACAGGGAAACTATGGCTACACCTTC.

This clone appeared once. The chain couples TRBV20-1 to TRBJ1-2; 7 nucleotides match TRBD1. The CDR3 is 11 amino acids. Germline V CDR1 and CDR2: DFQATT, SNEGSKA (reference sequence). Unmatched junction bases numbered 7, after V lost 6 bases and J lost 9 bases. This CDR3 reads CSAAGGLSYTF. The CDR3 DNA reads TGCAGTGCAGCAGGGGGTTTAAGCTACACCTTC.

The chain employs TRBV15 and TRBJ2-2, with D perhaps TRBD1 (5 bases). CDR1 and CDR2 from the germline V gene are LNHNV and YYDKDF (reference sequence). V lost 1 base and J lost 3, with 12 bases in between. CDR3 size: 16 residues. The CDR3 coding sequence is TGTGCCACCAGCAGAGCTGTGCTAGGGGACACCGGGGAGCTGTTTTTT. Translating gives CATSRAVLGDTGELFF. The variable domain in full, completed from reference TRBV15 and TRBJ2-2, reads DAMVIQNPRYQVTQFGKPVTLSCSQTLNHNVMYWYQQKSSQAPKLLFHYYDKDFNNEADTPDNFQSRRPNTSFCFLDIRSPGLGDTAMYLCATSRAVLGDTGELFFGEGSRLTVL.

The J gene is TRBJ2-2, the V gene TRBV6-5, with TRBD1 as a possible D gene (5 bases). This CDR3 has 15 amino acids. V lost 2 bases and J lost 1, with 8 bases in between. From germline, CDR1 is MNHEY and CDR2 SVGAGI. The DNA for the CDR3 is TGTGCCAGCAGTTACAAAACAGGGAACACCGGGGAGCTGTTTTTT. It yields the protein CASSYKTGNTGELFF.